The 20 T cell receptor beta chains reported below all come from one sample, sequenced in a study of tumor-infiltrating lymphocytes in primary liver carcinoma. For blood RNA, unsorted whole blood served as the source, and germline DNA was extracted too. A constant-region primer primed TCR beta cDNA synthesis from 450 to 550 ng of total RNA. Employing slightly modified ARM-PCR, three nested multiplex PCR rounds were run, and these gave rise to the TCR beta libraries. Investigators reported that the first two PCR rounds, at 10 to 11 cycles each, used TRBV1-TRBV30 forward primers with a C-beta reverse primer. MiXCR, applied by TCRdb to the multiplex PCR reads, yields one record per CDR3 protein. The sample gives approximately 330,000 distinct CDR3 sequences, roughly 61% of which show up once; approximately 5.9% is in the top ten. The sample comprised peripheral blood. The receptors were gathered from a man between 40 and 49 years old with primary liver carcinoma and hepatitis B virus infection.

This clonotype came up many times. The chain joins TRBV4-1 to TRBJ2-5; D is unresolved. Germline V gives CDR1 MGHRA, CDR2 YSYEKL. The CDR3 spans 15 residues. Trimming removed 0 bases from V and 4 bases from J, with 12 bases in between. CDR3 nucleotide sequence: TGCGCCAGCAGCCAAGATTCCACATTAAGAGAGACCCAGTACTTC. This gives the protein CASSQDSTLRETQYF.

The table lists this clonotype with many counts. The V gene is TRBV6-5, the J gene TRBJ1-4, with D possibly TRBD1 on 5 matching bases. The V end was cut by 7 bases, the J end by 8 bases, with 20 bases between. The CDR3 is 15 amino acids. Germline CDR1 MNHEY, CDR2 SVGAGI. For the CDR3, the DNA is TGTGCCAGCACCAACGCCGACCCAGGGATAGAAAAACTGTTTTTT. Translation: CASTNADPGIEKLFF.

V gene TRBV5-5 combines with J gene TRBJ2-1; D is unresolved. Trimming stripped 0 bases from V and 8 bases from J, with 15 bases between. The germline CDR1 and CDR2 sequences are SGHKS and YYEKEE (reference sequence). There are 15 residues in the CDR3. CDR3 loop: CASSLEAWNKDEQFF. The CDR3 DNA follows: TGTGCCAGCAGCTTGGAAGCTTGGAACAAGGATGAGCAGTTCTTC.

A remark on this clonotype: The CDR3 does not end in the conserved phenylalanine or tryptophan, so this is likely a read error. V and J are TRBV11-2 and TRBJ2-7, with D maybe TRBD2 (5 bases). Matching the DNA end better, TRBJ2-5 makes the J call doubtful. The CDR3 loop spans 16 amino acids. Germline V lookup: CDR1 SGHAT, CDR2 FQNNGV. The CDR3 nucleotides read TGTGCCAGCACCAAACCGACACCGGGGATTGGCGAGACCCAGTACTCC. This codes for CASTKPTPGIGETQYS.

Turning to this clonotype: This clone may be a read error of a much larger clone one base away. The V gene is TRBV12-3 or TRBV12-4, the J gene TRBJ1-2, with D possibly being TRBD1 (5 bases). The CDR3 is 15 residues long. CDR3: CTSSLVGEANYGYTF. CDR3 sequence (DNA): TGTACCAGCAGTTTAGTAGGGGAAGCTAACTATGGCTACACCTTC.

The CDR3 DNA follows: TGTGCCAGCAGATCAGACAGATGTGGAGGCACTGAAGCTTTCTTT. It encodes CASRSDRCGGTEAFF. V usage is TRBV6-5 and J usage is TRBJ1-1, with D tentatively TRBD1 (5 bases). Trimming shortened V by 6 bases and J by 4 bases, and 18 bases separated the two germline ends. CDR3 length: 15 residues. CDR1 is MNHEY and CDR2 is SVGAGI in the germline V gene.

This clonotype was seen just once. An end of the junction differs from the germline gene, which may be a read error. This chain uses TRBV11-3 with TRBJ2-3, with D hard to call. Germline V lookup: CDR1 SGHNT, CDR2 YENEEA. There are 13 residues in the CDR3. CDR3 sequence: CASSLDHTDMQYF. The CDR3 nucleotides are TGTGCCAGCAGCTTAGACCACACAGATATGCAGTATTTT.

Points on this clonotype: At one end the junction does not follow the germline gene, possibly because of a read error. The CDR3 protein is CAISPWASGRASNEQLF. DNA for the CDR3: TGTGCCATTAGCCCCTGGGCTAGCGGGAGGGCCTCCAATGAGCAGCTCTTC. The chain is built from TRBV19 and TRBJ2-1, with 12 nucleotides matching TRBD2. This CDR3 spans 17 amino acids. Germline V gene lookup returns CDR1 LNHDA and CDR2 SQIVND (reference sequence).

Worth noting for this clonotype: This sequence may be a read error, since a much larger clone differs from it by one base. The V and J genes are TRBV12-3 or TRBV12-4 and TRBJ2-4; D perhaps matches TRBD1 (5 bases). The CDR3 consists of 13 residues. CDR3: CTSSFQGKNIQYF. CDR3 in DNA: TGTACCAGCAGTTTTCAGGGAAAAAACATTCAGTACTTC.

This clonotype was found many times. This chain uses TRBV11-2 with TRBJ2-3; D unresolved. With 1 base removed from V and 2 bases from J, the gap between germline ends came to 7 bases. The CDR3 extends over 14 amino acids. The germline V gene has CDR1 SGHAT and CDR2 FQNNGV. The CDR3 region has the DNA TGTGCCAGCAGCTTAGTAGGGTCCACAGATACGCAGTATTTT. It translates to CASSLVGSTDTQYF.

Remarks on this clonotype: One base away lies a much larger clone, so this may be a sequencing read error. The genes are TRBV25-1 and TRBJ1-5; the D is unclear. The CDR3 contains 14 residues. V dropped 2 bases and J dropped 6 bases, with 11 bases sitting between them. Germline CDR1 reads MGHDK; CDR2 reads SYGVNS. CDR3 sequence (DNA): TGTGCCAGCAGTGAAGACGGGGTTGGTCAGCCCCAGCATTTT. Amino acids: CASSEDGVGQPQHF.

In the case of this clonotype: The conserved phenylalanine or tryptophan is not found at the CDR3 terminus, so this likely reflects a read error. V usage is TRBV4-1 and J usage is TRBJ2-4; 10 bases fit TRBD2. V lost 4 bases, J lost 10 bases, and 10 bases stayed unmatched. The CDR3 covers 15 residues. Germline lookup yields CDR1 MGHRA and CDR2 YSYEKL. The CDR3 sequence: CASSREPSGRAIQYL. CDR3 in DNA: TGCGCCAGCAGCCGAGAGCCGAGCGGGAGGGCAATTCAGTACCTC.

The sample holds many counts of this clonotype. The chain is built from TRBV6-5 and TRBJ2-3; TRBD2 matches 10 bases. CDR1 and CDR2 from the germline V gene are MNHEY and SVGAGI. The CDR3 has 15 residues. With 6 bases clipped from V and 0 bases from J, the junction kept 3 bases outside the gene matches. CDR3 coding DNA: TGTGCCAGCAGGGATAGCGGGAGGAGCACAGATACGCAGTATTTT. This codes for CASRDSGRSTDTQYF.

Only one count was recorded for this clonotype. A much larger clone lies a single base off, so this may be a read error. The genes are TRBV6-2 or TRBV6-3 and TRBJ2-6; 9 nucleotides align to TRBD1. J lost 3 bases, V lost 6 bases, and 6 bases had no gene match. This CDR3 spans 16 amino acids. Per the germline V gene, CDR1 is MNHEY and CDR2 is SVGEGT. In nucleotides, the CDR3 is TGTGCCAGCAGCTCCACAGGGGGCAATGGGGCCAACGTCCTGACTTTC. It is translated as CASSSTGGNGANVLTF.

As regards this clonotype: The germline gene is not matched at one end of the junction; a read error may be the cause. The V call is TRBV7-9, the J call TRBJ2-5; D may match TRBD1 or TRBD2 (7 bases each). CDR3 size: 15 residues. In germline, CDR1 is SEHNR, CDR2 FQNEAQ (reference sequence). The CDR3 loop reads CASRSRGGLQETKYF. The DNA of the CDR3 is TGTGCCAGCAGGAGCAGGGGGGGACTCCAGGAGACCAAGTACTTC.

About this clonotype: A read error may be the cause here, since a much bigger clone is one base away. The chain uses TRBV4-1 and TRBJ1-2; 9 nucleotides agree with TRBD1. There are 15 residues in the CDR3. The germline gives CDR1 MGHRA, CDR2 YSYEKL. Here the CDR3 DNA reads TGCGCCGGCAGCCAAGAACAGGGGGCGTTCGATGGCTACACCTTC. Residues: CAGSQEQGAFDGYTF.

As for this clonotype: The final CDR3 position lacks the conserved phenylalanine or tryptophan, pointing to a likely read error. The gene calls are TRBV6-1 and TRBJ2-5; 8 bases are a match to TRBD1. The CDR3 sequence is 15 residues long. Germline V lookup: CDR1 MNHNS, CDR2 SASEGT. Trimming cost V 1 base and J 4 bases; bases outside gene matches: 5. CDR3 sequence (DNA): TGTGCCAGCAGTGAAGGACAGGGGAGTGGAGAGACCCAGTACTCC. Translated: CASSEGQGSGETQYS.

As regards this clonotype: A read error is possible here, since a much larger clone lies one base away. The V call is TRBV6-5, the J call TRBJ2-4; the D gene is possibly TRBD2 (6 bases). CDR3 length equals 17 residues. Germline V gene lookup returns CDR1 MNHEY and CDR2 SVGAGI. Here the CDR3 reads CASSEVGGVGAKKIQYF. The DNA for the CDR3 is TGTGCCAGCAGTGAAGTGGGGGGAGTAGGAGCCAAAAAAATTCAGTACTTC.

Only a few counts were recorded for this clonotype. V gene TRBV4-1 combines with J gene TRBJ2-5; TRBD2 aligns across 9 bases. The V and J ends lost 1 base and 1 base, in that order; junction bases with no gene match: 13. The CDR3 length is 19 residues. Germline-derived CDR1 and CDR2 are MGHRA and YSYEKL. The CDR3 DNA reads as TGCGCCAGCAGCCAAGCCCGCGCATTAGCGGGAGACGCCCAAGAGACCCAGTACTTC. Encoded protein: CASSQARALAGDAQETQYF.

Concerning this clonotype: No conserved phenylalanine or tryptophan is present at the end of the CDR3, so a read error is the likely explanation. The rearrangement uses TRBV4-1 and TRBJ1-1, with D unresolved. Germline CDR1 and CDR2: MGHRA and YSYEKL. This CDR3 spans 13 amino acids. This CDR3 reads CAISQDGYTEAFL. The CDR3 nucleotides are TGCGCCATCAGCCAAGATGGGTACACTGAAGCTTTCCTT.